The 10 T cell receptor beta chains below all came from one sample that was sequenced in a study of early T cells in non-severe SARS-CoV-2 infection. Each CDR3 protein is one row after TCRdb ran MiXCR on the 5' RACE reads. The table has about 100,000 distinct CDR3 sequences, about an eighth seen once. Sequences were obtained from whole blood. The receptors were gathered from an adult who was a healthcare worker with PCR-confirmed SARS-CoV-2 infection or an uninfected control (not recorded which).

This clonotype showed up many times. The chain carries TRBV2 and TRBJ2-7; D possibly uses TRBD1 or TRBD2 (6 bases each). This CDR3 spans 12 amino acids. Germline lookup yields CDR1 SNHLY and CDR2 FYNNEI. Trimming pared 5 bases from V and 2 bases from J, leaving 7 bases between. DNA for the CDR3: TGTGCCAGCAGTAGGGGGGCCTACGAGCAGTACTTC. It specifies CASSRGAYEQYF.

The rearrangement joins TRBV5-1 to TRBJ2-1, with 7 bases that match TRBD1. Germline CDR1 SGHRS, CDR2 YFSETQ. The CDR3 loop spans 13 amino acids. V dropped 0 bases and J dropped 7; count of bases not matched to a gene: 1. CDR3 loop: CASSLAQGNEQFF. CDR3 DNA: TGCGCCAGCAGCTTGGCACAGGGGAATGAGCAGTTCTTC.

The CDR3 loop is CASSLGAQETQYF. CDR3 bases: TGCGCCAGCAGCTTGGGAGCCCAAGAGACCCAGTACTTC. The V and J genes are TRBV5-1 and TRBJ2-5; no reliable D call. V was cut by 0 bases and J by 1 base, with 4 bases left in between. The CDR3 has 13 residues. The germline V gene encodes CDR1 SGHRS and CDR2 YFSETQ. Full variable domain (missing parts from reference TRBV5-1 and TRBJ2-5): KAGVTQTPRYLIKTRGQQVTLSCSPISGHRSVSWYQQTPGQGLQFLFEYFSETQRNKGNFPGRFSGRQFSNSRSEMNVSTLELGDSALYLCASSLGAQETQYFGPGTRLLVL.

The V and J genes are TRBV29-1 and TRBJ2-1, with TRBD1 matching over 11 bases. CDR1 and CDR2 from the germline V gene are SQVTM and ANQGSEA. Unmatched junction bases numbered 10, after V lost 7 bases and J lost 8 bases. The CDR3 consists of 14 residues. CDR3 DNA: TGCAGCGGCCGGCGAGGACAGGGGGCGGATGAGCAGTTCTTC. Its translation: CSGRRGQGADEQFF.

This clonotype was recorded a few times. The chain uses TRBV9 and TRBJ1-5; the D is unclear. Germline assignment: CDR1 SGDLS and CDR2 YYNGEE. The CDR3 has 14 amino acids. V shed 0 bases and J shed 5 bases, with 9 bases lying between them. The CDR3 DNA follows: TGTGCCAGCAGCGTAGGAGGGAGCGATCAGCCCCAGCATTTT. It yields the protein CASSVGGSDQPQHF.

The rearrangement uses TRBV12-3 or TRBV12-4 and TRBJ2-7; 7 bases are shared with TRBD1. The CDR3 contains 13 residues. With 5 bases clipped from V and 3 bases from J, the junction kept 4 bases outside the gene matches. This chain's CDR3 is CASSHRGLYEQYF. The CDR3 nucleotides are TGTGCCAGCAGTCACAGGGGCCTCTACGAGCAGTACTTC.

This clonotype was seen at least ten times. The V call is TRBV16, the J call TRBJ2-7; D not certain. The CDR3 has 11 amino acids. Trimming removed 4 bases from V and 6 bases from J, with 7 bases in between. Germline V gene sequence: CDR1 KGHSY, CDR2 FQNENV. In DNA form, the CDR3 reads TGTGCCAGCAGCCCAGATACCGAGCAGTACTTC. Translation gives CASSPDTEQYF.

Only a few counts were recorded for this clonotype. This chain joins TRBV10-3 and TRBJ2-5; D gene uncertain. Trimming cost V 3 bases and J 4 bases, with 6 bases left between them. This CDR3 is built from 12 residues. The V gene's germline CDR1 is ENHRY and CDR2 SYGVKD. The CDR3 is CAISETPETQYF. DNA for the CDR3: TGTGCCATCAGTGAAACTCCAGAGACCCAGTACTTC.

This rearrangement joins TRBV18 to TRBJ2-3; D uncertain. The V end was cut by 6 bases, the J end by 7 bases, with 8 bases between. Germline values: CDR1 KGHSH, CDR2 LQKENI. CDR3 length equals 11 residues. The CDR3 reads CASSEKNTQYF. CDR3 in DNA: TGTGCCAGCTCGGAGAAGAATACGCAGTATTTT. Full variable domain (outside the CDR3, taken from reference TRBV18 and TRBJ2-3): NAGVMQNPRHLVRRRGQEARLRCSPMKGHSHVYWYRQLPEEGLKFMVYLQKENIIDESGMPKERFSAEFPKEGPSILRIQQVVRGDSAAYFCASSEKNTQYFGPGTRLTVL.

Concerning this clonotype itself: Lacking the conserved final phenylalanine or tryptophan, this CDR3 likely reflects a read error. This chain uses TRBV25-1 with TRBJ2-7, with D tentatively TRBD1 (5 bases). Germline V gives CDR1 MGHDK, CDR2 SYGVNS. The CDR3 consists of 15 residues. V lost 3 bases and J lost 1, with 13 bases in between. CDR3 DNA: TGTGCCAGCAGTGATTTTCGACAGACGTCCTACGAGCAGTACTCC. Its translation: CASSDFRQTSYEQYS.